What follows is one T cell receptor (beta chain) and its context. Its antigen is not known. Sorting from PBMCs produced CD4+ and CD8+ T cells. RNA extraction was followed by reverse transcription into cDNA, which acted as the sequencing template. Sequencing was performed with immunoSEQ multiplex PCR; in TCRdb, only in-frame clones are kept and a portion is missing. Of about 200,000 clones in the sample, approximately 60% were seen once. These data belong to a study of CD8+ T cells in alopecia areata. CDR1 MNHEY and CDR2 SMNVEV come from the germline V gene (reference sequence). V was clipped by 6 bases and J by 0 bases, with 14 bases between them. The CDR3 loop spans 15 amino acids. Broader study findings: Scalp lesions, especially in alopecia totalis/universalis, had higher clonality than normal scalp.

The receptor's source is a human donor in good health. Sequencing was carried out using CD8+ T cells sorted from blood. The gene calls are TRBV27 and TRBJ1-1; D remains unclear. The CDR3 DNA follows: TGTGCCAGCAGCCTCCGACCAGCCATGAACACTGAAGCTTTCTTT. Translated, it gives CASSLRPAMNTEAFF.